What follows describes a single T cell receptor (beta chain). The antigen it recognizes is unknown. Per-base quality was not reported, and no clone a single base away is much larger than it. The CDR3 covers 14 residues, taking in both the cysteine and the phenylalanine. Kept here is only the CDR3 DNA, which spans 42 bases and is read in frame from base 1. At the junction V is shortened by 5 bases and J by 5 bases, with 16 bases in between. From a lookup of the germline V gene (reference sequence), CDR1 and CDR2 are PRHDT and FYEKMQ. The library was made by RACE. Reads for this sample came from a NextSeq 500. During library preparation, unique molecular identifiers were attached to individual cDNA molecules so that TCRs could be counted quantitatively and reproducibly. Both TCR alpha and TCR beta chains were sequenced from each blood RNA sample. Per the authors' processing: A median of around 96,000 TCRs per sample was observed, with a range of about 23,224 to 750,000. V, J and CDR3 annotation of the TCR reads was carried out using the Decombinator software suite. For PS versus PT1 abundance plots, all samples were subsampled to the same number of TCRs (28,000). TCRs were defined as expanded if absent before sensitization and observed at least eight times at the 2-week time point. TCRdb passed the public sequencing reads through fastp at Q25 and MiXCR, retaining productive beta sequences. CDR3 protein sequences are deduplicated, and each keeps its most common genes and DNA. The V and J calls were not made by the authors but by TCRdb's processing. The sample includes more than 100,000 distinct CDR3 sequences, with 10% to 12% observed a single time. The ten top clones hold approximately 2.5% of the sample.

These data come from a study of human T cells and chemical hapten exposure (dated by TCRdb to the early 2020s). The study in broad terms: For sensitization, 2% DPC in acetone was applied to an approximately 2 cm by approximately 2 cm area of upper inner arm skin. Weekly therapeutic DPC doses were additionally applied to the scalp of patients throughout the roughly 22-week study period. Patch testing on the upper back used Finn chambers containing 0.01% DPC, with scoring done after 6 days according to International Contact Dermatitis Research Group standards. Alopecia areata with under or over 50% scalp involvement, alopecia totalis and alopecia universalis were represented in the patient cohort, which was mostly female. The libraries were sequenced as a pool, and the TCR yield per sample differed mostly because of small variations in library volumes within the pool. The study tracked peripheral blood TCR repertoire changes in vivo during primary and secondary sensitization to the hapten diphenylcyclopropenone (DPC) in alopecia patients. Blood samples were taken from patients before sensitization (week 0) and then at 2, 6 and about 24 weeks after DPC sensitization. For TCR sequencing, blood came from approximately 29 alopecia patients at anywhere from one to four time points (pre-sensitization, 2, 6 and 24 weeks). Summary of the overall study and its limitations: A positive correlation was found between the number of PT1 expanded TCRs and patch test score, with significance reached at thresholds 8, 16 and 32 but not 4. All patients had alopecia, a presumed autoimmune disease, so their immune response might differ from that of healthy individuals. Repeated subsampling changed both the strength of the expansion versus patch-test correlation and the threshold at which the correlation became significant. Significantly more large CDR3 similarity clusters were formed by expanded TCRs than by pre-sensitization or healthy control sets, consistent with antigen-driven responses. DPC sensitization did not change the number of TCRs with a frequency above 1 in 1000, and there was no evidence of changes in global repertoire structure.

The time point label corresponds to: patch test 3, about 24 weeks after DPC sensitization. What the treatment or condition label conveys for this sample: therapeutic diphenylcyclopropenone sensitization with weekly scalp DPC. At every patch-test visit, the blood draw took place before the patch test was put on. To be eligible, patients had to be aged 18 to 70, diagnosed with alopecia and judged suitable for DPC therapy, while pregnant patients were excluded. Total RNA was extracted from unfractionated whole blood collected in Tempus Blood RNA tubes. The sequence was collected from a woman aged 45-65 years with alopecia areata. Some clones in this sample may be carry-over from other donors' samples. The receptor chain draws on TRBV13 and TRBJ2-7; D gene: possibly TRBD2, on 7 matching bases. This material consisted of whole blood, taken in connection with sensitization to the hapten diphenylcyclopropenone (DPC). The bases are TGTGCCAGCAGCCCAAGGGGGGGGGTCCACGAGCAGTACTTC. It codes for CASSPRGGVHEQYF.